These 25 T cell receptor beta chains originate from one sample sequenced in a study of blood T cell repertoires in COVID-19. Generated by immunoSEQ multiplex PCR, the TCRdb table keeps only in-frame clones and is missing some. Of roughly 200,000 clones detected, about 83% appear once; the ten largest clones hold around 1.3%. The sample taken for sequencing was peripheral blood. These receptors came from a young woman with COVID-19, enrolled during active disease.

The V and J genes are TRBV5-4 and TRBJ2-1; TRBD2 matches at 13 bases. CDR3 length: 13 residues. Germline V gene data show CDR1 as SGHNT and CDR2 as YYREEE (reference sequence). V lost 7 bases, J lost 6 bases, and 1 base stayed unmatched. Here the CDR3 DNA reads TGTGCCAGCGGACTAGCGGGGGCCAATGAGCAGTTCTTC. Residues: CASGLAGANEQFF.

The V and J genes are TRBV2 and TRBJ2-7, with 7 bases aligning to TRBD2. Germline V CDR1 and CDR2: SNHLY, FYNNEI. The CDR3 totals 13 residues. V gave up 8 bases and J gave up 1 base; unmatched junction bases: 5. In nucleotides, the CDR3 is TGTGCCAGCTGGGAGGGAGGATCCTACGAGCAGTACTTC. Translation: CASWEGGSYEQYF.

CDR3 residues: CASSSGQVNTGELFF. Written as DNA, the CDR3 is TGTGCCAGCAGCTCGGGACAGGTGAACACCGGGGAGCTGTTTTTT. The J gene is TRBJ2-2, the V gene TRBV7-7; 8 bases agree with TRBD1. Germline assignment: CDR1 SSHAT and CDR2 FNYEAQ (reference sequence). The length of the CDR3 is 15 residues. V trimming: 4 bases; J trimming: 1 base; junction bases outside the gene matches: 2.

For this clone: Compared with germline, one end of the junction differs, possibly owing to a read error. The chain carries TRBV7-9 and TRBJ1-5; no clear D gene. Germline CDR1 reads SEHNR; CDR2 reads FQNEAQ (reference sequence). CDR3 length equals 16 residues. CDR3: CASSLALTGSNQPQHF. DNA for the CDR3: TGTGCCAGCAGCCTAGCATTGACGGGTTCCAATCAGCCCCAGCATTTT.

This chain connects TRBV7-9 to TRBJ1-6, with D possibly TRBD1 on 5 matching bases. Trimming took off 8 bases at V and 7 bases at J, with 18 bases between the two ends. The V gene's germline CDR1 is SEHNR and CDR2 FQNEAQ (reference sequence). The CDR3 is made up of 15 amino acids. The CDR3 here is CASGWGGWLNSPLHF. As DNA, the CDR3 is TGTGCCAGCGGGTGGGGGGGATGGCTGAATTCACCCCTCCACTTT. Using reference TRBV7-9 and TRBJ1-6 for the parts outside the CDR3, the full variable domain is DTGVSQNPRHKITKRGQNVTFRCDPISEHNRLYWYRQTLGQGPEFLTYFQNEAQLEKSRLLSDRFSAERPKGSFSTLEIQRTEQGDSAMYLCASGWGGWLNSPLHFGNGTRLTVT.

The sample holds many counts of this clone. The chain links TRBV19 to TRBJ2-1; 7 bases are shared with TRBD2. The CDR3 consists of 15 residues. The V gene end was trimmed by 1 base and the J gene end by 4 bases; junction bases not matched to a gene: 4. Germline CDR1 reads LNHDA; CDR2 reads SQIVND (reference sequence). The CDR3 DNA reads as TGTGCCAGTAGTATAGGCGGGGGATTTTACAATGAGCAGTTCTTC. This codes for CASSIGGGFYNEQFF.

The chain's CDR3 is CASSLRDRGRTSGAYEQYF. The CDR3 nucleotides are TGTGCCAGCAGCTTACGGGACAGGGGTAGGACTAGCGGAGCCTACGAGCAGTACTTC. J is TRBJ2-7 and V is TRBV7-9, with D possibly being TRBD1 or TRBD2 (10 bases each). CDR1 SEHNR and CDR2 FQNEAQ come from the germline V gene (reference sequence). This CDR3 has 19 amino acids. V lost 2 bases and J lost 2, with 25 bases in between. Based on the CDR3 plus reference TRBV7-9 and TRBJ2-7, the full variable domain is DTGVSQNPRHKITKRGQNVTFRCDPISEHNRLYWYRQTLGQGPEFLTYFQNEAQLEKSRLLSDRFSAERPKGSFSTLEIQRTEQGDSAMYLCASSLRDRGRTSGAYEQYFGPGTRLTVT.

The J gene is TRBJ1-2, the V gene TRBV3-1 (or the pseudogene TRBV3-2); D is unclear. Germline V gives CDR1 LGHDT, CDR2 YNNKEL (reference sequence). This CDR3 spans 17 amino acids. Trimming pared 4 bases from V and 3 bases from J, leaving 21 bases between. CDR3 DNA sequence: TGTGCCAGCAGCCCTACGGAGAATGGAAACGGCGACTATGGCTACACCTTC. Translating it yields CASSPTENGNGDYGYTF.

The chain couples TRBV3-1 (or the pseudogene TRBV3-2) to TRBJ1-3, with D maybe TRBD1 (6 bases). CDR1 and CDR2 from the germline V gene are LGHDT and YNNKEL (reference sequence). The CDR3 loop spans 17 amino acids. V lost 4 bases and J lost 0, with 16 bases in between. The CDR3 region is CASSPSLGASSGNTIYF. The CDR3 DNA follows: TGTGCCAGCAGCCCCTCGCTGGGGGCCAGCTCTGGAAACACCATATATTTT.

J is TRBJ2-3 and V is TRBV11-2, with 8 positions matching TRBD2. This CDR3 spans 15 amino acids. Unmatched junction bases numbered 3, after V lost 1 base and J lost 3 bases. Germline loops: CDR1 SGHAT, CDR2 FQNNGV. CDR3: CASSLGVAGTDTQYF. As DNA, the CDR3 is TGTGCCAGCAGCTTAGGAGTAGCGGGGACAGATACGCAGTATTTT.

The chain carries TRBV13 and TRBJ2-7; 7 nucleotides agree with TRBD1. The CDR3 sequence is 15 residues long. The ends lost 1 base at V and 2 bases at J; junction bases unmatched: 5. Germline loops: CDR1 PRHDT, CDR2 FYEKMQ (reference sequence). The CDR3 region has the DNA TGTGCCAGCAGCTTAGACTCAGGGGGTACCTACGAGCAGTACTTC. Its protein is CASSLDSGGTYEQYF.

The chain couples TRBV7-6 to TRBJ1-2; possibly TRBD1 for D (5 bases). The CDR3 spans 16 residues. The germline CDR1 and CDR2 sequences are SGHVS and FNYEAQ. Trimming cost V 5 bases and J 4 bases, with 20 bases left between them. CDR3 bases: TGTGCCAGCAGCCCCTCTTTGGGGGGTCAGAGCTATGGCTACACCTTC. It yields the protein CASSPSLGGQSYGYTF.

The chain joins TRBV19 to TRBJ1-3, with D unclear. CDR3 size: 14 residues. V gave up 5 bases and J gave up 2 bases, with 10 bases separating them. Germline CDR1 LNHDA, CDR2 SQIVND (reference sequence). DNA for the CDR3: TGTGCCAGTAGTGGGAGAATCACTGGAAACACCATATATTTT. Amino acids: CASSGRITGNTIYF.

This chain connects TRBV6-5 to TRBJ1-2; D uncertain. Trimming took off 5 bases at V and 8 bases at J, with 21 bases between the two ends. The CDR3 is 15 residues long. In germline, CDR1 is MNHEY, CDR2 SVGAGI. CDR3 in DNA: TGTGCCAGCAGTCTCGGGTCGCGGGGAGTGATGGGCTACACCTTC. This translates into CASSLGSRGVMGYTF.

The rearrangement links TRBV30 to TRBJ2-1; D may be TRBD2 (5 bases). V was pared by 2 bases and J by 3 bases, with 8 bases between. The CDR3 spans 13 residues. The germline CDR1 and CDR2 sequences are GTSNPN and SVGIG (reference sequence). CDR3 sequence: CAWSSGNYNEQFF. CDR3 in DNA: TGTGCCTGGAGTTCCGGGAACTACAATGAGCAGTTCTTC.

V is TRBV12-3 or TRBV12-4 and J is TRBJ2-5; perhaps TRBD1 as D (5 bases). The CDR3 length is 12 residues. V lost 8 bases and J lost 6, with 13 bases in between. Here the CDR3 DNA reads TGTGCCAGCGGAAGGACATTACAGACCCAGTACTTC. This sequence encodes CASGRTLQTQYF.

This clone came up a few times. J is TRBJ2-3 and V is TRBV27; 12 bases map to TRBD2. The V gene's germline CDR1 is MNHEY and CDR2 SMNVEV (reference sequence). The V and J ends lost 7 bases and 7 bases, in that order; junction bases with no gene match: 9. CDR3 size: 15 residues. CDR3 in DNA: TGTGCCAGCACTTCTCTAGCGGGGGGGCCGAATACGCAGTATTTT. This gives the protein CASTSLAGGPNTQYF.

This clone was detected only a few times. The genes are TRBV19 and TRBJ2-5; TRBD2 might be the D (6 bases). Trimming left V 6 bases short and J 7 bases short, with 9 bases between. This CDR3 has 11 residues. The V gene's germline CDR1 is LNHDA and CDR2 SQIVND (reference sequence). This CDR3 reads CASRMGGTQYF. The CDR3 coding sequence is TGTGCCAGTAGAATGGGGGGGACCCAGTACTTC.

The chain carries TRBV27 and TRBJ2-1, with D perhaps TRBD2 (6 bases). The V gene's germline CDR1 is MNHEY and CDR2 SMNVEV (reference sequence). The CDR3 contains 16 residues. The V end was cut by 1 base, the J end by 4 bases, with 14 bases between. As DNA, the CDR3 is TGTGCCAGCAGTTTATGGCCGTCGGCGGGGTACAATGAGCAGTTCTTC. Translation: CASSLWPSAGYNEQFF.

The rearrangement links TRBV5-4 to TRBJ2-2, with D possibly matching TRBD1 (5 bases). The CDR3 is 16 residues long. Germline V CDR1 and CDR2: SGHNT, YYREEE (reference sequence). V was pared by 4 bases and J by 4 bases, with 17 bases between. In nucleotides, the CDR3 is TGTGCCAGCAGCCGTAGGTCAGGGTCGGGCACCGGGGAGCTGTTTTTT. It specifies CASSRRSGSGTGELFF.

CDR3 residues: CAISESREGLSGNQPQHF. The CDR3 DNA reads TGTGCCATCAGTGAGTCTAGAGAGGGCCTTAGCGGGAATCAGCCCCAGCATTTT. The V call is TRBV10-3, the J call TRBJ1-5; D remains unclear. The CDR3 loop spans 18 amino acids. V was cut by 0 bases and J by 4 bases, with 19 bases left in between. Germline values: CDR1 ENHRY, CDR2 SYGVKD.

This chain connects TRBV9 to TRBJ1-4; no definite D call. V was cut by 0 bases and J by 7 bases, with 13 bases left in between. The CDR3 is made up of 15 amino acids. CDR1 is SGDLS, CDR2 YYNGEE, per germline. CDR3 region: CASSVGGGSAEKLFF. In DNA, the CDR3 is TGTGCCAGCAGCGTAGGTGGAGGGTCGGCTGAAAAACTGTTTTTT.

The CDR3 sequence is CASSSRTSGMTGELFF. DNA of the CDR3: TGTGCCAGCAGCAGCCGGACTAGCGGGATGACCGGGGAGCTGTTTTTT. The V and J genes are TRBV7-3 and TRBJ2-2; 12 bases match TRBD2. Looked up from germline, CDR1 is SGHTA and CDR2 is FQGTGA. V was pared by 5 bases and J by 5 bases, with 6 bases of the junction left unmatched. The CDR3 is 16 residues long.

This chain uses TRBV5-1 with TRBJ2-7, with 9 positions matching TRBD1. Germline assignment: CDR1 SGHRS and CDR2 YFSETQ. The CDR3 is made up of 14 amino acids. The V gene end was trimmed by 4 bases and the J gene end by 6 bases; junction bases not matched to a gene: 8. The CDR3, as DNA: TGCGCCAGCAGCATCCGACAGGGGGATGGCGAGCAGTACTTC. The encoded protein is CASSIRQGDGEQYF. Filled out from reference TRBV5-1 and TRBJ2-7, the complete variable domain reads KAGVTQTPRYLIKTRGQQVTLSCSPISGHRSVSWYQQTPGQGLQFLFEYFSETQRNKGNFPGRFSGRQFSNSRSEMNVSTLELGDSALYLCASSIRQGDGEQYFGPGTRLTVT.

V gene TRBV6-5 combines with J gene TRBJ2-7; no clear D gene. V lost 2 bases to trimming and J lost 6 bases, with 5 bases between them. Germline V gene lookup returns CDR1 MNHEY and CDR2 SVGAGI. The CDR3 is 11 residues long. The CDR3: CASSYQSEQYF. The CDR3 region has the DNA TGTGCCAGCAGTTACCAGTCCGAGCAGTACTTC.